The T cell receptor (beta chain) under discussion was sequenced for a study of cytomegalovirus exposure and HLA in healthy donors. Overall study context: Ancestry clustering placed more than 80% of several hundred genotyped donors in the Caucasian-associated cluster. Study conclusions and caveats: Later analysis showed most CMV-associated TCR beta chains appearing HLA-restricted. As a later analysis showed, a missense DCLRE1C variant was linked to trimming of TCR beta V- and J-genes.

The CDR3 sequence is 15 residues long. With 60 Vbeta and 13 Jbeta primers, the PCR was carried out. Measured with immunoSEQ multiplex PCR; TCRdb has only the in-frame clones, and not every one. The sample has approximately 89,000 clones, 75% to 90% seen once. About this clone itself: Its antigen remains unknown.

The chain has TRBV21-1 and TRBJ1-2. TRBV21-1 is a pseudogene. The TCR comes from a middle-aged man in good health and CMV-seropositive. Sequencing input: PBMCs. CDR3 sequence reads: CASSKTPAEGYGYTF. DNA for the CDR3: TGTGCCAGCAGCAAAACCCCTGCGGAAGGCTATGGCTACACCTTC.